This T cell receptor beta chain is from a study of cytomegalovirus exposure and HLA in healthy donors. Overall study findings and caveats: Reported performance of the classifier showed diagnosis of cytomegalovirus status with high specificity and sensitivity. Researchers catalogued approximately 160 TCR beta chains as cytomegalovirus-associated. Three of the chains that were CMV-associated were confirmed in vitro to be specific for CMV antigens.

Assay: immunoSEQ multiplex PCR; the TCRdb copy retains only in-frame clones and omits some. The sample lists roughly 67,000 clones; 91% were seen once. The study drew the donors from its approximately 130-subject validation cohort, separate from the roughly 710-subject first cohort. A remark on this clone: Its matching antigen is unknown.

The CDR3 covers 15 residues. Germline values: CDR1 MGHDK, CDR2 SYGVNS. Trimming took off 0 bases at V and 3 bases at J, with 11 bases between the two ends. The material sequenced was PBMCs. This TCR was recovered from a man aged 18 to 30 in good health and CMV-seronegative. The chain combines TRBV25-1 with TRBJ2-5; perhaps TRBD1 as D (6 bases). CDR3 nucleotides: TGTGCCAGCAGTGAATATTATACAGGGAAAGAGACCCAGTACTTC. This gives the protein CASSEYYTGKETQYF.